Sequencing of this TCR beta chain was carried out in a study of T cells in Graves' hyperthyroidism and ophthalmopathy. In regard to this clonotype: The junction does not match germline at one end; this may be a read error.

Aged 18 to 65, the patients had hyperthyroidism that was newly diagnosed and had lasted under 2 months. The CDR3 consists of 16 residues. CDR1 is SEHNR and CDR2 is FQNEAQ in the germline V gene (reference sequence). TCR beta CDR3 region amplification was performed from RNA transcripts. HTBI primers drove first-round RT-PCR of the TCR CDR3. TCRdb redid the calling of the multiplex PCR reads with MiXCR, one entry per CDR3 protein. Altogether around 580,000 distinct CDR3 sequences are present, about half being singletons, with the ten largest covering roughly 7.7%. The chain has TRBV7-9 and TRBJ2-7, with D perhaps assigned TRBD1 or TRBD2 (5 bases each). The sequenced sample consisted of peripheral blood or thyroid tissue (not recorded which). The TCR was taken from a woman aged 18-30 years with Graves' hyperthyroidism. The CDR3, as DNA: TGCGCCAGCAGCGCCACCTTGGGGCAGGGAGTCTACGAGCAGTACTTC. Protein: CASSATLGQGVYEQYF.